A single sample gave rise to the 22 T cell receptor beta chains below, sequenced in a study of identical twins (dated by TCRdb to about 2016). The library was obtained by 5' RACE. Sequencing was performed on an Illumina HiSeq 2000. TCRdb took the public reads, trimmed them with fastp at Q25, ran MiXCR for clone calling and kept in-frame beta chains. CDR3 protein duplicates are merged, each entry listing the most common genes and DNA. In this sample the table shows 1.5 million to 2 million distinct CDR3 sequences, about 31% of which occur a single time. Jointly, the top ten make up about 0.27% of the sample. The material sequenced was cord blood. These receptors were obtained from a newborn girl in good health.

This chain joins TRBV27 and TRBJ2-7; 7 nucleotides agree with TRBD2. V shed 4 bases and J 7 bases; nucleotides not matched to a gene: 19. The germline gives CDR1 MNHEY, CDR2 SMNVEV (reference sequence). The CDR3 spans 17 residues. DNA of the CDR3: TGTGCCAGCAGTTCACCCCTGAGTAGCGGGTTATACAATGAGCAGTACTTC. Protein product: CASSSPLSSGLYNEQYF.

The chain employs TRBV4-2 and TRBJ1-2, with D possibly being TRBD1 (5 bases). CDR1 and CDR2 from the germline V gene are LGHNA and YNFKEQ. Trimming cost V 0 bases and J 8 bases, with 10 bases left between them. The CDR3 is made up of 13 amino acids. DNA of the CDR3: TGTGCCAGCAGCCAAGATTGGAGGGGCGGCTACACCTTC. Translated, it gives CASSQDWRGGYTF.

This clonotype has a count of ten or more. This sequence may be a read error, since a much larger clone differs from it by one base. V and J are TRBV10-3 and TRBJ2-1; 12 bases agree with TRBD2. Germline trimming cut 6 bases from V and 7 bases from J; bases unmatched to any gene: 1. Germline lookup yields CDR1 ENHRY and CDR2 SYGVKD. This CDR3 has 13 amino acids. The CDR3 protein is CAIRGTSGNEQFF. In DNA, the CDR3 is TGTGCCATCAGGGGGACTAGCGGGAATGAGCAGTTCTTC.

The chain employs TRBV4-1 and TRBJ2-7; 8 positions agree with TRBD1. Trimming removed 1 base from V and 4 bases from J; junction bases left unmatched: 6. The CDR3 totals 15 residues. Germline V gives CDR1 MGHRA, CDR2 YSYEKL. The CDR3 protein is CASSQVQGARYEQYF. In DNA form, the CDR3 reads TGCGCCAGCAGCCAAGTGCAGGGGGCGCGGTACGAGCAGTACTTC.

The chain joins TRBV7-6 to TRBJ1-1, with 10 positions matching TRBD1. From germline, CDR1 is SGHVS and CDR2 FNYEAQ. V shed 1 base, J shed 0 bases, and the junction held 2 bases outside the gene matches. This CDR3 is 16 amino acids long. For the CDR3, the DNA is TGTGCCAGCAGCTTAGTAGGACAGGGGGTGAACACTGAAGCTTTCTTT. Its translation is CASSLVGQGVNTEAFF.

The chain joins TRBV20-1 to TRBJ1-2; D call uncertain. The V gene lost 2 bases and the J gene lost 3 bases, with 7 bases spanning the gap. Germline V gives CDR1 DFQATT, CDR2 SNEGSKA (reference sequence). The CDR3 length is 12 residues. The chain's CDR3 is CSARWADYGYTF. CDR3 in DNA: TGCAGTGCTAGATGGGCTGACTATGGCTACACCTTC.

This clonotype was seen more than once but under ten times. J is TRBJ2-4 and V is TRBV13; possibly TRBD1 or TRBD2 for D (6 bases each). This CDR3 region has 18 residues. Germline V gene sequence: CDR1 PRHDT, CDR2 FYEKMQ (reference sequence). The V end lost 5 bases, the J end lost 1 base, and 21 bases lay between the germline ends. The CDR3 region is CASSVGSRGAKAKNIQYF. The CDR3 region has the DNA TGTGCCAGCAGCGTGGGGTCTAGGGGGGCGAAGGCCAAAAACATTCAGTACTTC.

This clonotype was seen a handful of times. This chain links TRBV6-5 with TRBJ1-5, with D possibly being TRBD1 (6 bases). CDR1 is MNHEY, CDR2 SVGAGI, per germline. The CDR3 totals 15 residues. V was cut by 6 bases and J by 1 base, with 13 bases left in between. Written as DNA, the CDR3 is TGTGCCAGCAGCCCGACAGGACTGAGCAATCAGCCCCAGCATTTT. Translated: CASSPTGLSNQPQHF.

V gene TRBV27 combines with J gene TRBJ2-3; 8 bases fit TRBD1. The CDR3 covers 16 residues. Germline V lookup: CDR1 MNHEY, CDR2 SMNVEV (reference sequence). Trimming cost V 2 bases and J 2 bases; bases outside gene matches: 6. CDR3 region: CASSLRSTGDTDTQYF. The CDR3 bases are TGTGCCAGCAGTTTAAGGTCGACAGGGGACACAGATACGCAGTATTTT.

The J gene is TRBJ1-2, the V gene TRBV29-1; 11 nucleotides agree with TRBD1. Trimming took 8 bases from V and 4 from J; bases not matched to a gene: 3. The CDR3 runs to 12 residues. The germline gives CDR1 SQVTM, CDR2 ANQGSEA. The CDR3 DNA sequence: TGCAGCTCTGGGACAGGGGGCTATGGCTACACCTTC. Amino acids: CSSGTGGYGYTF.

V is TRBV7-9 and J is TRBJ2-7; D is unresolved. The CDR3 length is 17 residues. Germline V gene sequence: CDR1 SEHNR, CDR2 FQNEAQ (reference sequence). V was shortened by 3 bases and J by 1 base, with 19 bases between the two germline ends. CDR3 amino acids: CASSFEFNPDTSYEQYF. The CDR3 nucleotides are TGTGCCAGCAGCTTTGAATTCAACCCCGACACTTCCTACGAGCAGTACTTC. The entire variable domain, with the rest obtained from reference TRBV7-9 and TRBJ2-7, is as follows: DTGVSQNPRHKITKRGQNVTFRCDPISEHNRLYWYRQTLGQGPEFLTYFQNEAQLEKSRLLSDRFSAERPKGSFSTLEIQRTEQGDSAMYLCASSFEFNPDTSYEQYFGPGTRLTVT.

This chain joins TRBV5-6 and TRBJ2-3, with a possible D match to TRBD2 (6 bases). Germline-derived CDR1 and CDR2 are SGHDT and YYEEEE. The CDR3 extends over 16 amino acids. The V and J ends lost 3 bases and 7 bases respectively, with 21 bases between them. The CDR3 loop is CASSWKAGTHGYTQYF. The DNA for the CDR3 is TGTGCCAGCAGCTGGAAGGCCGGGACTCATGGTTATACGCAGTATTTT.

This clonotype showed up many times. V is TRBV27 and J is TRBJ2-7; D may match TRBD1 or TRBD2 (6 bases each). The CDR3 sequence is 13 residues long. Germline CDR1 MNHEY, CDR2 SMNVEV (reference sequence). V was trimmed by 2 bases and J by 6 bases, leaving 11 bases between them. The CDR3 region is CASSLGTGAEQYF. The DNA of the CDR3 is TGTGCCAGCAGTTTAGGAACGGGGGCCGAGCAGTACTTC.

This clonotype has just a few counts. The V call is TRBV7-9, the J call TRBJ2-1; 9 positions match TRBD2. The germline V gene encodes CDR1 SEHNR and CDR2 FQNEAQ (reference sequence). The CDR3 sequence is 15 residues long. Trimming cost V 1 base and J 7 bases; bases outside gene matches: 5. CDR3 bases: TGTGCCAGCAGCTTAGGGCGGGGGGGCCGAAATGAGCAGTTCTTC. Translation: CASSLGRGGRNEQFF. The full variable domain, its missing parts supplied by reference TRBV7-9 and TRBJ2-1, is DTGVSQNPRHKITKRGQNVTFRCDPISEHNRLYWYRQTLGQGPEFLTYFQNEAQLEKSRLLSDRFSAERPKGSFSTLEIQRTEQGDSAMYLCASSLGRGGRNEQFFGPGTRLTVL.

The chain employs TRBV29-1 and TRBJ2-5, with a possible D match to TRBD2 (5 bases). There are 11 residues in the CDR3. V lost 5 bases and J lost 4, with 8 bases in between. CDR1 SQVTM and CDR2 ANQGSEA come from the germline V gene. CDR3 in amino acids: CSVLEGETQYF. The CDR3, as DNA: TGCAGCGTTCTTGAGGGAGAGACCCAGTACTTC.

This clonotype was picked up a small number of times. V and J are TRBV10-2 and TRBJ1-2; possible D gene TRBD1, 5 bases. The CDR3 has 15 amino acids. Trimming removed 3 bases at V and 2 bases at J, with 13 bases between. Germline-derived CDR1 and CDR2 are WSHSY and SAAADI. The DNA for the CDR3 is TGCGCCAGCAGTGACCCTATGGAGGGGAACTATGGCTACACCTTC. It specifies CASSDPMEGNYGYTF.

The rearrangement uses TRBV7-9 and TRBJ2-1; 8 bases agree with TRBD2. The CDR3 loop spans 15 amino acids. The J segment lost 7 bases and the V segment lost 2 bases, leaving 7 bases of the junction unmatched. Germline loops: CDR1 SEHNR, CDR2 FQNEAQ (reference sequence). As DNA, the CDR3 is TGTGCCAGCAGCTTATTGGCTTCTAGCGGGAATGAGCAGTTCTTC. This codes for CASSLLASSGNEQFF.

The chain combines TRBV12-3 or TRBV12-4 with TRBJ2-3; D might be TRBD1 (6 bases). Trimming took off 5 bases at V and 6 bases at J, with 18 bases between the two ends. This CDR3 spans 15 amino acids. CDR3 loop: CASSLHRELRDTQYF. CDR3 DNA: TGTGCCAGCAGTCTCCACAGGGAGTTAAGGGATACGCAGTATTTT.

The rearrangement uses TRBV4-2 and TRBJ1-2, with D tentatively TRBD1 (5 bases). Germline-derived CDR1 and CDR2 are LGHNA and YNFKEQ. CDR3 length: 15 residues. The ends were cut back, 2 bases at V and 1 base at J, with 11 bases in the middle. The chain's CDR3 is CASSQTPRDNYGYTF. CDR3 coding DNA: TGTGCCAGCAGCCAAACACCCAGGGATAACTATGGCTACACCTTC.

V and J are TRBV20-1 and TRBJ2-3; D is unclear. V was cut by 6 bases and J by 5 bases, with 9 bases left in between. Germline values: CDR1 DFQATT, CDR2 SNEGSKA (reference sequence). The CDR3 has 11 residues. The CDR3 protein is CSAEVGDTQYF. In nucleotides, the CDR3 is TGCAGTGCAGAAGTGGGAGATACGCAGTATTTT.

V usage is TRBV4-1 and J usage is TRBJ2-1; possibly TRBD2 for D (6 bases). The CDR3 is 15 amino acids. Germline V gene sequence: CDR1 MGHRA, CDR2 YSYEKL. The V end lost 0 bases, the J end lost 9 bases, and 15 bases lay between the germline ends. CDR3 nucleotide sequence: TGCGCCAGCAGCCAAGATTTGGCGGGATTCGTTGAGCAGTTCTTC. Translated, it gives CASSQDLAGFVEQFF.

This clonotype has a handful of counts. CDR3 DNA sequence: TGCGCCAGCAGCCAAGTACCGACAGGGCTTTATTCACCCCTCCACTTT. It codes for CASSQVPTGLYSPLHF. This chain links TRBV4-1 with TRBJ1-6, with 7 bases fitting TRBD1. Germline V gene data show CDR1 as MGHRA and CDR2 as YSYEKL. This CDR3 has 16 residues. V gave up 1 base and J gave up 8 bases; unmatched junction bases: 8.